The 9 T cell receptor beta chains below were found in one sample sequenced in a study of blood T cell repertoires in COVID-19. Profiled with immunoSEQ multiplex PCR; TCRdb holds only in-frame clones, not every one. This table holds over 50,000 clones, about 90% found once. The sequenced sample was peripheral blood. The receptor source for this set is a human donor in a cohort sampled during active COVID-19.

This clone is labeled medium-sized. The chain recombines TRBV27 with TRBJ2-5; no definite D call. The CDR3 has 13 amino acids. Germline loops: CDR1 MNHEY, CDR2 SMNVEV (reference sequence). Deletions cut 4 bases from V and 1 base from J, with 7 bases between. CDR3 protein: CASSSLAQETQYF. In DNA, the CDR3 is TGTGCCAGCAGTTCACTCGCCCAAGAGACCCAGTACTTC.

The rearrangement uses TRBV27 and TRBJ2-3, with 7 bases lining up with TRBD1. The V and J ends lost 6 bases and 0 bases, in that order; junction bases with no gene match: 9. CDR3 length: 16 residues. CDR1 is MNHEY, CDR2 SMNVEV, per germline (reference sequence). The CDR3 protein is CASRSKWDRSTDTQYF. As DNA, the CDR3 is TGTGCCAGCAGATCGAAATGGGACAGAAGCACAGATACGCAGTATTTT.

This chain links TRBV28 with TRBJ1-1, with 7 bases that match TRBD1. Trimming took 6 bases from V and 10 from J; bases not matched to a gene: 14. Germline lookup yields CDR1 MDHEN and CDR2 SYDVKM. This CDR3 comprises 14 residues. The CDR3 coding sequence is TGTGCCAGCAGCCTTCTACAGGGGACCTCAACAGCTTTCTTT. Translating it yields CASSLLQGTSTAFF.

The chain joins TRBV7-2 to TRBJ2-7; D remains ambiguous. V lost 0 bases, J lost 4 bases, and 4 bases lay in between. CDR3 size: 12 residues. Looked up from germline, CDR1 is SGHTA and CDR2 is FQGNSA. The CDR3, as DNA: TGTGCCAGCAGCTTAGCTCAGTACGAGCAGTACTTC. It translates to CASSLAQYEQYF. Drawing the rest from reference TRBV7-2 and TRBJ2-7, the complete variable domain is GAGVSQSPSNKVTEKGKDVELRCDPISGHTALYWYRQSLGQGLEFLIYFQGNSAPDKSGLPSDRFSAERTGGSVSTLTIQRTQQEDSAVYLCASSLAQYEQYFGPGTRLTVT.

V is TRBV11-2 and J is TRBJ2-1; D remains ambiguous. Germline V CDR1 and CDR2: SGHAT, FQNNGV. This CDR3 has 14 amino acids. V lost 4 bases, J lost 5 bases, and 12 bases lay in between. DNA of the CDR3: TGTGCCAGCAGCTCCGGGTTCGGAGACAATGAGCAGTTCTTC. This encodes CASSSGFGDNEQFF.

The rearrangement joins TRBV6-1 to TRBJ1-5; TRBD1 might be the D (6 bases). Germline CDR1 reads MNHNS; CDR2 reads SASEGT. Trimming cost V 3 bases and J 0 bases, with 12 bases left between them. The CDR3 extends over 16 amino acids. For the CDR3, the DNA is TGTGCCAGCAGTGACATGGGGGCTTTTAGCAATCAGCCCCAGCATTTT. Its translation is CASSDMGAFSNQPQHF.

This chain links TRBV14 with TRBJ1-2; tentatively, D is TRBD1 (5 bases). Trimming took off 7 bases at V and 4 bases at J, with 13 bases between the two ends. The CDR3 is made up of 13 amino acids. Germline V CDR1 and CDR2: SGHDN, FVKESK. The CDR3 DNA reads TGTGCCAGCAAGCCAGGGTTGGGCTATGGCTACACCTTC. Translated: CASKPGLGYGYTF.

V is TRBV18 and J is TRBJ2-1; D possibly corresponds to TRBD1 (5 bases). Trimming cost V 3 bases and J 2 bases, with 14 bases left between them. The CDR3 is made up of 16 amino acids. Per germline, CDR1 KGHSH and CDR2 LQKENI. This chain's CDR3 is CASSPQGARAYNEQFF. The CDR3 DNA follows: TGTGCCAGCTCACCTCAAGGGGCTCGGGCCTACAATGAGCAGTTCTTC.

This clone is a singleton in its sample. This chain connects TRBV5-4 to TRBJ1-4, with 7 bases that match TRBD1. This CDR3 contains 14 residues. Unmatched junction bases numbered 6, after V lost 3 bases and J lost 7 bases. In germline, CDR1 is SGHNT, CDR2 YYREEE (reference sequence). The chain's CDR3 is CASSSGQETEKLFF. The CDR3 DNA follows: TGTGCCAGCAGCTCAGGACAGGAGACTGAAAAACTGTTTTTT.